The 9 T cell receptor beta chains given below trace back to one sample, sequenced in a study of T cell repertoires in cytomegalovirus infection. No antigen has been assigned to these receptors. Each CDR3 protein is one row after TCRdb ran MiXCR on the reads. The sample has hundreds of thousands of distinct CDR3 sequences, approximately 29% seen once. The sample in question was cultured CD8+ T cells from PBMCs, obtained from culture after CMV antigen stimulation. The receptors stem from a human donor in good health (CMV status not recorded). Some clones in this sample may be carry-over from other donors' samples.

This chain joins TRBV11-2 and TRBJ2-2, with a tentative D call TRBD1 (5 bases). Trimming cost V 5 bases and J 6 bases, with 22 bases left between them. CDR3 length equals 17 residues. The germline V gene has CDR1 SGHAT and CDR2 FQNNGV. CDR3 nucleotides: TGTGCCAGCAGCCCCCCCTGGGCAGGGTCTCCCGCCGGGGAGCTGTTTTTT. Protein product: CASSPPWAGSPAGELFF.

In its sample, this clonotype was seen many times. The chain uses TRBV7-2 and TRBJ2-7; 8 bases line up with TRBD1. This CDR3 comprises 16 residues. J gave up 1 base and V 5 bases, and 10 bases lay outside the gene matches. Germline CDR1 SGHTA, CDR2 FQGNSA. The DNA of the CDR3 is TGTGCCAGCAGCCGAATCCCACGGACAGGGTCCTACGAGCAGTACTTC. Translation: CASSRIPRTGSYEQYF.

With respect to this clonotype: Mismatch with germline at one junction end may stem from a read error. The chain employs TRBV7-7 and TRBJ2-3, with TRBD2 identical over 13 bases. The length of the CDR3 is 19 residues. The germline gives CDR1 SSHAT, CDR2 FNYEAQ (reference sequence). The CDR3 nucleotides are TGTGCTAGCAGCTTGCGAACTAGCGGGGGGGCCTCTAGCACAGATACGCAGTATTTT. Protein: CASSLRTSGGASSTDTQYF.

The rearrangement uses TRBV5-1 and TRBJ1-1; D gene uncertain. CDR3 length equals 14 residues. V was shortened by 0 bases and J by 5 bases, with 11 bases between the two germline ends. In germline, CDR1 is SGHRS, CDR2 YFSETQ. The chain's CDR3 is CASSLASGFTEAFF. CDR3 DNA: TGCGCCAGCAGCTTGGCTTCGGGCTTTACTGAAGCTTTCTTT.

J is TRBJ2-3 and V is TRBV6-6; D is unclear. V lost 5 bases and J lost 0, with 12 bases in between. Germline V gene lookup returns CDR1 MNHNY and CDR2 SVGAGI (reference sequence). The CDR3 has 15 residues. CDR3: CASSVPPISTDTQYF. In DNA form, the CDR3 reads TGTGCCAGCAGTGTTCCCCCCATTAGCACAGATACGCAGTATTTT.

The rearrangement links TRBV6-2 or TRBV6-3 to TRBJ1-6; perhaps TRBD1 as D (5 bases). Germline CDR1 reads MNHEY; CDR2 reads SVGEGT. Trimming left V 2 bases short and J 0 bases short, with 11 bases between. The CDR3 has 17 amino acids. CDR3 coding DNA: TGTGCCAGCAGTTACGGGACCGACAGCTCCTATAATTCACCCCTCCACTTT. Protein sequence: CASSYGTDSSYNSPLHF.

This clonotype was counted only a few times. The J gene is TRBJ2-2, the V gene TRBV5-5; TRBD1 agrees at 8 bases. The V segment lost 6 bases and the J segment 7 bases; nucleotides outside the gene matches: 8. Germline assignment: CDR1 SGHKS and CDR2 YYEKEE (reference sequence). The CDR3 totals 14 residues. CDR3: CASTPDREVGELFF. The DNA of the CDR3 is TGTGCCAGCACCCCGGACAGGGAGGTCGGGGAGCTGTTTTTT.

This clonotype was detected a few times. The chain combines TRBV20-1 with TRBJ2-3; TRBD2 matches 7 bases. The ends lost 3 bases at V and 2 bases at J; junction bases unmatched: 11. The CDR3 consists of 16 residues. CDR1 and CDR2 (germline): DFQATT, SNEGSKA (reference sequence). CDR3: CSARGGGTINTDTQYF. CDR3 coding DNA: TGCAGTGCTAGGGGTGGCGGGACTATAAACACAGATACGCAGTATTTT.

This clonotype was counted only a few times. The chain couples TRBV27 to TRBJ2-7, with D possibly TRBD1 on 5 matching bases. Trimming removed 5 bases from V and 4 bases from J, with 9 bases in between. CDR3 length equals 12 residues. CDR1 and CDR2 from the germline V gene are MNHEY and SMNVEV (reference sequence). The CDR3 here is CASSAGNYEQYF. As DNA, the CDR3 is TGTGCCAGCAGTGCAGGGAATTACGAGCAGTACTTC.